The entry below describes one T cell receptor beta chain. Germline assignment: CDR1 GTSNPN and CDR2 SVGIG (reference sequence). The CDR3 consists of 14 residues. Trimming removed 8 bases at V and 4 bases at J, with 19 bases between. This sample was included in a study of cytomegalovirus exposure and HLA in healthy donors. The PCR ran on 60 Vbeta and 13 Jbeta primers. Using immunoSEQ multiplex PCR, the repertoire was profiled, and TCRdb retains in-frame clones only, with some absent. The sample includes some 180,000 clones, 73% of them seen just once. The chain has TRBV30 and TRBJ2-3; perhaps TRBD2 as D (6 bases). The receptor was isolated from a young woman in good health and CMV-seropositive. Material for sequencing was PBMCs. Written as DNA, the CDR3 is TGTGCCCTGCGGGACGAGGGGATCGCAGATACGCAGTATTTT. Encoded protein: CALRDEGIADTQYF.